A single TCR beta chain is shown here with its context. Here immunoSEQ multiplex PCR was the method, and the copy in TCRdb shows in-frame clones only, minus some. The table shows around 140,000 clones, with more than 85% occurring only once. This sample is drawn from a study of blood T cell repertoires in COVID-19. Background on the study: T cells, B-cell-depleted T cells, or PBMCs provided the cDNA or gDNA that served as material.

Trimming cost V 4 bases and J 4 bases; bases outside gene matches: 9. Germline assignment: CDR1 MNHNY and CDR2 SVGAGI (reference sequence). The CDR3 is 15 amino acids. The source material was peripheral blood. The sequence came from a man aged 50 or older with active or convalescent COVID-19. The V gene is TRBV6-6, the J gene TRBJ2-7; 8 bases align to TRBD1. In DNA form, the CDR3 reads TGTGCCAGCAGTTTGGCGAGGCAGGGGGCATACGAGCAGTACTTC. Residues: CASSLARQGAYEQYF.